This T cell receptor (beta chain) is drawn from a study of blood T cell repertoires in COVID-19. Study summary: Donors in the United States, Italy and Spain gave samples during acute or convalescent COVID-19. T cells, B-cell-depleted T cells, or PBMCs supplied cDNA or gDNA.

This clone was observed once. Trimming removed 6 bases from V and 4 bases from J, with 12 bases in between. The CDR3 extends over 13 amino acids. Original handling: The assay estimated nucleated cells by amplifying reference gene primers. TCRdb keeps only in-frame clones here, not all; method: immunoSEQ multiplex PCR. The V and J calls and clone size were taken over from that table, and D and trimming were inferred from the DNA. The sample has 250,000 to 300,000 clones, around 86% seen once. The chain combines TRBV12-3 or TRBV12-4 with TRBJ1-2, with TRBD1 as a possible D gene (6 bases). Specimen: peripheral blood. This TCR derives from a woman younger than 45 with active or convalescent COVID-19. The CDR3 is CASSHGQIYGYTF. For the CDR3, the DNA is TGTGCCAGCAGCCATGGACAGATCTATGGCTACACCTTC.